The next 29 T cell receptor beta chains were all read from a single sample in a study of cytomegalovirus exposure and HLA in healthy donors. Primers: 60 Vbeta forward and 13 Jbeta reverse. Data came from immunoSEQ multiplex PCR; TCRdb stores just in-frame clones and leaves some out. Altogether 200,000 to 300,000 clones are present, approximately 85% being singletons, with the ten largest covering 2% to 2.5%. Material: PBMCs. These TCRs come from a woman aged 40-49 years in good health and CMV-seropositive.

The chain recombines TRBV6-5 with TRBJ2-7; D gene uncertain. V was pared by 8 bases and J by 6 bases, with 20 bases between. CDR3 size: 14 residues. CDR1 is MNHEY, CDR2 SVGAGI, per germline. The CDR3 DNA follows: TGTGCCAGCGCCCATCCCGAGCTCACGGTCGAGCAGTACTTC. As protein: CASAHPELTVEQYF.

This clone was observed a single time. V and J are TRBV29-1 and TRBJ2-5; D might be TRBD1 (6 bases). V lost 8 bases, J lost 1 base, and 11 bases lay in between. Germline V gene sequence: CDR1 SQVTM, CDR2 ANQGSEA. The CDR3 has 12 residues. The CDR3, as DNA: TGCAGCACAGGGACACCCCAAGAGACCCAGTACTTC. It codes for CSTGTPQETQYF.

The chain combines TRBV18 with TRBJ1-1; D unresolved. The CDR3 length is 15 residues. Germline assignment: CDR1 KGHSH and CDR2 LQKENI. Trimming took 1 base from V and 1 from J, leaving 10 bases between them. CDR3 protein: CASSPLTVSNTEAFF. The CDR3 DNA reads TGTGCCAGCTCACCACTCACGGTATCGAACACTGAAGCTTTCTTT.

The rearrangement uses TRBV27 and TRBJ2-7; 7 bases fit TRBD2. The CDR3 extends over 14 amino acids. After removal of 3 bases from V and 7 bases from J, the junction contained 9 bases not matched to a gene. CDR1 and CDR2 (germline): MNHEY, SMNVEV (reference sequence). CDR3 region: CASSFWRETREQYF. CDR3 nucleotide sequence: TGTGCCAGCAGTTTCTGGCGGGAGACGAGGGAGCAGTACTTC.

The chain uses TRBV4-3 and TRBJ1-2; no clear D. Germline lookup yields CDR1 LGHNA and CDR2 YSLEER. CDR3 length: 16 residues. The V end was cut by 4 bases, the J end by 8 bases, with 23 bases between. This CDR3 reads CASSPSRRTRAEGYTF. CDR3 DNA sequence: TGCGCCAGCAGCCCCAGCCGGAGGACGAGGGCTGAGGGCTACACCTTC.

V is TRBV7-6 and J is TRBJ2-3; 11 positions match TRBD2. The junction had 12 bases not matched to a gene; V was cut back by 4 bases and J by 9 bases. Germline V gene data show CDR1 as SGHVS and CDR2 as FNYEAQ. The CDR3 length is 16 residues. In nucleotides, the CDR3 is TGTGCCAGCAGCTCTAGCGGGAGGCCCACCGGGGGGACGCAGTATTTT. Residues: CASSSSGRPTGGTQYF.

This clone appeared once. V is TRBV5-1 and J is TRBJ1-3; 7 bases agree with TRBD1. V lost 4 bases to trimming and J lost 3 bases; unmatched junction nucleotides: 10. The CDR3 has 16 residues. The germline CDR1 and CDR2 sequences are SGHRS and YFSETQ. CDR3 coding DNA: TGCGCCAGCAGCCCTGATAACAGGGGATTTGGAAACACCATATATTTT. Encoded protein: CASSPDNRGFGNTIYF. The full variable domain, with the rest looked up from reference TRBV5-1 and TRBJ1-3, is KAGVTQTPRYLIKTRGQQVTLSCSPISGHRSVSWYQQTPGQGLQFLFEYFSETQRNKGNFPGRFSGRQFSNSRSEMNVSTLELGDSALYLCASSPDNRGFGNTIYFGEGSWLTVV.

The gene calls are TRBV25-1 and TRBJ1-4, with D tentatively TRBD1 (5 bases). Germline V gene data show CDR1 as MGHDK and CDR2 as SYGVNS. Trimming shortened V by 3 bases and J by 5 bases, and 10 bases separated the two germline ends. CDR3 length: 14 residues. Here the CDR3 reads CASSDGGVNEKLFF. Here the CDR3 DNA reads TGTGCCAGCAGTGACGGGGGGGTGAATGAAAAACTGTTTTTT.

This chain uses TRBV27 with TRBJ1-5, with 11 bases identical to TRBD1. This CDR3 has 21 residues. The V gene end was trimmed by 1 base and the J gene end by 3 bases; junction bases not matched to a gene: 17. Germline lookup yields CDR1 MNHEY and CDR2 SMNVEV (reference sequence). The CDR3 region has the DNA TGTGCCAGCAGTTTATTTGCGCCGGGACAGGGGGTTTTTTCTCCCAATCAGCCCCAGCATTTT. This sequence encodes CASSLFAPGQGVFSPNQPQHF.

This rearrangement joins TRBV2 to TRBJ2-5, with TRBD1 identical over 8 bases. Germline loops: CDR1 SNHLY, CDR2 FYNNEI. This CDR3 comprises 13 residues. Trimming took 6 bases from V and 5 from J; bases not matched to a gene: 5. CDR3 nucleotides: TGTGCCAGCAGAGGACAGGGTTGGGAGACCCAGTACTTC. It codes for CASRGQGWETQYF.

The chain recombines TRBV10-3 with TRBJ1-2, with TRBD1 identical over 9 bases. Germline assignment: CDR1 ENHRY and CDR2 SYGVKD. The CDR3 totals 15 residues. The J segment lost 3 bases and the V segment lost 8 bases, leaving 10 bases of the junction unmatched. The CDR3 coding sequence is TGTGCCATCGAATCGACAGGGGGAGTGGACTATGGCTACACCTTC. This gives the protein CAIESTGGVDYGYTF.

J is TRBJ1-2 and V is TRBV18; 10 positions match TRBD1. This CDR3 has 15 amino acids. Germline V gene lookup returns CDR1 KGHSH and CDR2 LQKENI. With V trimmed by 3 bases and J by 5 bases, 6 bases remained unmatched. CDR3: CASSPAGTGVYGYTF. The DNA of the CDR3 is TGTGCCAGCTCACCCGCCGGGACAGGGGTTTATGGCTACACCTTC.

This chain joins TRBV30 and TRBJ2-7; 9 bases match TRBD2. Germline trimming cut 0 bases from V and 7 bases from J; bases unmatched to any gene: 10. Germline V lookup: CDR1 GTSNPN, CDR2 SVGIG (reference sequence). The CDR3 runs to 15 residues. This CDR3 reads CAWSVGSPLAGEQYF. CDR3 nucleotides: TGTGCCTGGAGTGTAGGGTCACCTCTAGCGGGGGAGCAGTACTTC. Variable domain in full (rest from reference TRBV30 and TRBJ2-7): SQTIHQWPATLVQPVGSPLSLECTVEGTSNPNLYWYRQAAGRGLQLLFYSVGIGQISSEVPQNLSASRPQDRQFILSSKKLLLSDSGFYLCAWSVGSPLAGEQYFGPGTRLTVT.

The chain couples TRBV10-3 to TRBJ2-3; 7 positions agree with TRBD2. This CDR3 comprises 13 residues. J was trimmed by 4 bases and V by 8 bases; bases with no gene match: 6. CDR1 ENHRY and CDR2 SYGVKD come from the germline V gene. CDR3 residues: CAIPGSGADTQYF. The CDR3 nucleotides are TGTGCCATCCCCGGGAGCGGGGCAGATACGCAGTATTTT.

V and J are TRBV19 and TRBJ2-5, with TRBD1 matching over 9 bases. V shed 6 bases, J shed 5 bases, and the junction held 10 bases outside the gene matches. The germline V gene has CDR1 LNHDA and CDR2 SQIVND (reference sequence). The CDR3 is 15 residues long. CDR3 DNA sequence: TGTGCCAGTAGATCTGGGGACAGGGCACCGGAGACCCAGTACTTC. This translates into CASRSGDRAPETQYF. Drawing the rest from reference TRBV19 and TRBJ2-5, the complete variable domain is DGGITQSPKYLFRKEGQNVTLSCEQNLNHDAMYWYRQDPGQGLRLIYYSQIVNDFQKGDIAEGYSVSREKKESFPLTVTSAQKNPTAFYLCASRSGDRAPETQYFGPGTRLLVL.

This clone appeared a few times. The J gene is TRBJ1-1, the V gene TRBV14, with D maybe TRBD1 (5 bases). V was clipped by 0 bases and J by 3 bases, with 11 bases between them. The CDR3 is 15 amino acids. From germline, CDR1 is SGHDN and CDR2 FVKESK. CDR3 region: CASSQDWGRYTEAFF. In nucleotides, the CDR3 is TGTGCCAGCAGCCAAGATTGGGGCAGGTACACTGAAGCTTTCTTT.

The rearrangement links TRBV5-8 to TRBJ1-6; 9 nucleotides agree with TRBD1. Germline CDR1 SGHTS, CDR2 YDEGEE. The CDR3 sequence is 16 residues long. Trimming at V came to 0 bases and at J to 6 bases, leaving 4 bases not matched to a gene. As DNA, the CDR3 is TGTGCCAGCAGCTTGGACAGGGGGCTGATTAATTCACCCCTCCACTTT. Amino acids: CASSLDRGLINSPLHF.

V gene TRBV5-4 combines with J gene TRBJ2-2, with 7 positions matching TRBD2. CDR3 length: 13 amino acids. Per germline, CDR1 SGHNT and CDR2 YYREEE (reference sequence). V shed 6 bases and J 7 bases; nucleotides not matched to a gene: 6. The CDR3 here is CASNRGGGGELFF. In nucleotides, the CDR3 is TGTGCCAGCAACCGCGGGGGAGGCGGGGAGCTGTTTTTT.

This chain links TRBV10-2 with TRBJ2-7; 12 nucleotides align to TRBD2. V lost 8 bases, J lost 3 bases, and 11 bases stayed unmatched. The CDR3 spans 16 residues. Germline values: CDR1 WSHSY, CDR2 SAAADI. The CDR3 DNA follows: TGCGCCAGCCGCCCCCCGACTAGCGGGAGTCGCTACGAGCAGTACTTC. Translating it yields CASRPPTSGSRYEQYF.

The DNA of the CDR3 is TGTGCCAGCAGACAAATTTCGGGAAGCGGGAAGATATACAATGAGCAGTTCTTC. It encodes CASRQISGSGKIYNEQFF. The chain uses TRBV7-9 and TRBJ2-1; 7 bases are shared with TRBD2. CDR3 length equals 18 residues. V gave up 6 bases and J gave up 4 bases; unmatched junction bases: 18. Germline V CDR1 and CDR2: SEHNR, FQNEAQ (reference sequence).

CDR3 amino acids: CASSLGGRWNSPLHF. CDR3 DNA sequence: TGTGCCAGCAGTTTGGGTGGCAGGTGGAATTCACCCCTCCACTTT. The chain is built from TRBV28 and TRBJ1-6; D unresolved. Germline-derived CDR1 and CDR2 are MDHEN and SYDVKM. V lost 3 bases and J lost 7, with 13 bases in between. The CDR3 is 15 amino acids.

The chain has TRBV6-5 and TRBJ2-7; 9 bases agree with TRBD1. V lost 0 bases and J lost 2; bases outside the gene matches: 5. Germline CDR1 MNHEY, CDR2 SVGAGI. CDR3 length: 16 amino acids. CDR3 DNA: TGTGCCAGCAGTTACTCTGGGACAGGGCGGGCCTACGAGCAGTACTTC. Protein: CASSYSGTGRAYEQYF.

Comments on this clone: Other DNA sequences from this sample encode an identical CDR3 as well. The chain carries TRBV5-1 and TRBJ2-2; 11 nucleotides align to TRBD2. Germline CDR1 and CDR2: SGHRS and YFSETQ. V dropped 4 bases and J dropped 4; count of bases not matched to a gene: 0. This CDR3 is built from 14 residues. The CDR3 loop is CASSLAGGTGELFF. The CDR3 nucleotides are TGCGCCAGCAGCCTAGCGGGAGGCACCGGGGAGCTGTTTTTT.

This clone came up once. The chain couples TRBV2 to TRBJ1-5; D not certain. Trimming took 7 bases from V and 3 from J, leaving 13 bases between them. CDR1 is SNHLY and CDR2 is FYNNEI in the germline V gene. There are 14 residues in the CDR3. As DNA, the CDR3 is TGTGCCAGCACGAGGGAACAGACCAATCAGCCCCAGCATTTT. Protein product: CASTREQTNQPQHF.

This clone was seen a single time. The CDR3 coding sequence is TGTGCCAGCAGCTTAGCGACTGAACAGGGGGAAGCTTTCTTT. Residues: CASSLATEQGEAFF. The J gene is TRBJ1-1, the V gene TRBV11-2; 7 bases map to TRBD1. J gave up 8 bases and V 1 base, and 7 bases lay outside the gene matches. The CDR3 totals 14 residues. The germline CDR1 and CDR2 sequences are SGHAT and FQNNGV.

In its sample, this clone was seen once. This chain connects TRBV30 to TRBJ1-4, with 10 bases lining up with TRBD1. With 8 bases clipped from V and 4 bases from J, the junction kept 4 bases outside the gene matches. The CDR3 consists of 13 residues. Looked up from germline, CDR1 is GTSNPN and CDR2 is SVGIG (reference sequence). The CDR3 sequence is CALGDRGNEKLFF. The CDR3 DNA follows: TGTGCCCTCGGGGACAGGGGTAATGAAAAACTGTTTTTT.

The chain is built from TRBV6-5 and TRBJ2-2; D is perhaps TRBD1 (6 bases). CDR3 length: 15 residues. Germline CDR1 and CDR2: MNHEY and SVGAGI. V dropped 7 bases and J dropped 3 bases, with 15 bases sitting between them. In DNA form, the CDR3 reads TGTGCCAGCAACTCCCAGGGGCGTTACACCGGGGAGCTGTTTTTT. Translation: CASNSQGRYTGELFF.

The chain links TRBV4-1 to TRBJ1-5; 7 positions agree with TRBD1. Germline loops: CDR1 MGHRA, CDR2 YSYEKL. This CDR3 has 14 residues. Trimming cost V 0 bases and J 7 bases; bases outside gene matches: 3. CDR3 DNA: TGCGCCAGCAGCCAAGAAGGGGGCAGACAGCCCCAGCATTTT. It codes for CASSQEGGRQPQHF.

The chain is built from TRBV5-1 and TRBJ1-2; D unresolved. Trimming removed 3 bases at V and 2 bases at J, with 8 bases between. The CDR3 covers 13 residues. Germline loops: CDR1 SGHRS, CDR2 YFSETQ. The CDR3 sequence: CASSSGENYGYTF. CDR3 bases: TGCGCCAGCAGCTCCGGGGAAAACTATGGCTACACCTTC.